What follows are 8 T cell receptor beta chains derived from one specimen sequenced in a study of T cell responses to AZD1222 COVID-19 vaccine. Assay: immunoSEQ multiplex PCR; the TCRdb copy retains only in-frame clones and omits some. This sample carries about 150,000 clones, approximately 91% of them seen once, and the ten largest clones take about 1.9%. The sample in question was peripheral blood, obtained 28 days after the second AZD1222 dose. These receptors all stem from an adult who received the AZD1222 COVID-19 vaccine.

The chain recombines TRBV19 with TRBJ2-2; 7 bases agree with TRBD2. The CDR3 has 15 residues. V shed 6 bases and J 0 bases; nucleotides not matched to a gene: 4. From germline, CDR1 is LNHDA and CDR2 SQIVND (reference sequence). The CDR3 here is CASRWGGSNTGELFF. Here the CDR3 DNA reads TGTGCCAGTAGGTGGGGGGGATCGAACACCGGGGAGCTGTTTTTT.

The chain carries TRBV6-5 and TRBJ2-2; 7 bases map to TRBD1. The CDR3 length is 15 residues. Trimming removed 6 bases from V and 4 bases from J; junction bases left unmatched: 8. Germline lookup yields CDR1 MNHEY and CDR2 SVGAGI. The CDR3 DNA reads as TGTGCCAGCAGCCGGACAGGTGTGGGCACCGGGGAGCTGTTTTTT. It codes for CASSRTGVGTGELFF.

The V call is TRBV2, the J call TRBJ2-3, with D perhaps matching TRBD2 (6 bases). This CDR3 contains 14 residues. V lost 7 bases and J lost 1, with 12 bases in between. The germline CDR1 and CDR2 sequences are SNHLY and FYNNEI. The CDR3 reads CASNWGGGTDTQYF. In nucleotides, the CDR3 is TGTGCCAGCAATTGGGGCGGGGGCACAGATACGCAGTATTTT.

This chain uses TRBV6-1 with TRBJ1-5; 9 bases line up with TRBD1. Germline CDR1 MNHNS, CDR2 SASEGT. The CDR3 contains 15 residues. J lost 7 bases, V lost 1 base, and 5 bases had no gene match. The chain's CDR3 is CASSEGNRGHQPQHF. The CDR3 nucleotides read TGTGCCAGCAGTGAAGGGAACAGGGGGCACCAGCCCCAGCATTTT.

J is TRBJ1-4 and V is TRBV11-2; 10 nucleotides line up with TRBD1. Trimming at V came to 5 bases and at J to 7 bases, leaving 10 bases not matched to a gene. Germline CDR1 is SGHAT and CDR2 is FQNNGV. The CDR3 is 16 residues long. The CDR3 sequence is CASSQGQGRVLEKLFF. CDR3 nucleotides: TGTGCCAGCAGCCAGGGACAGGGGAGGGTCCTTGAAAAACTGTTTTTT.

The CDR3 bases are TGTGCCAGCAGCCTCGAGGGGGGGCTCTCTGAAGCTTTCTTT. This translates into CASSLEGGLSEAFF. The rearrangement joins TRBV11-3 to TRBJ1-1, with D perhaps TRBD1 (6 bases). The V gene lost 5 bases and the J gene lost 6 bases, with 16 bases spanning the gap. The CDR3 has 14 residues. CDR1 SGHNT and CDR2 YENEEA come from the germline V gene.

The chain links TRBV7-6 to TRBJ2-7; TRBD2 matches at 8 bases. Losses at the gene ends were 2 bases for V and 3 bases for J; bases not matched to a gene: 6. CDR1 SGHVS and CDR2 FNYEAQ come from the germline V gene. The CDR3 is 15 residues long. CDR3 protein: CASSLSGSSFYEQYF. The CDR3 region has the DNA TGTGCCAGCAGCTTAAGCGGGAGCTCGTTCTACGAGCAGTACTTC.

The chain links TRBV30 to TRBJ2-7; D is perhaps TRBD1 or TRBD2 (5 bases each). The germline V and J ends were trimmed by 1 base and 0 bases, with 16 bases remaining between them. Germline V gives CDR1 GTSNPN, CDR2 SVGIG (reference sequence). The CDR3 is 16 amino acids. For the CDR3, the DNA is TGTGCCTGGAGTGACGGTGGGGGTAGGGACTCCTACGAGCAGTACTTC. Translated, it gives CAWSDGGGRDSYEQYF. The whole variable domain, remainder taken from reference TRBV30 and TRBJ2-7, is SQTIHQWPATLVQPVGSPLSLECTVEGTSNPNLYWYRQAAGRGLQLLFYSVGIGQISSEVPQNLSASRPQDRQFILSSKKLLLSDSGFYLCAWSDGGGRDSYEQYFGPGTRLTVT.